What follows are 5 T cell receptor beta chains derived from one specimen sequenced in a study of human T cells and chemical hapten exposure. The time point is: patch test 2, 6 weeks after DPC sensitization. Noted treatment: therapeutic diphenylcyclopropenone sensitization with weekly scalp DPC. TCRdb used MiXCR to reprocess the RACE reads, holding one entry per CDR3 protein. The table includes some 71,000 distinct CDR3 sequences, 10% detected once. The input for sequencing was whole blood, taken in connection with sensitization to the hapten diphenylcyclopropenone (DPC). The receptors here all came from a woman in her fifties or sixties with alopecia areata. Some clones in this sample may be carry-over from other donors' samples.

This clonotype was seen repeatedly, ten times or more. The rearrangement uses TRBV24-1 and TRBJ2-5; D perhaps matches TRBD1 (5 bases). Germline lookup yields CDR1 KGHDR and CDR2 SFDVKD. V lost 4 bases to trimming and J lost 5 bases, with 13 bases between them. CDR3 length: 14 residues. The CDR3 DNA reads TGTGCCACCAGTGACGGCAGGGAAGGGGAGACCCAGTACTTC. Translated: CATSDGREGETQYF.

This clonotype came up many times. The genes are TRBV3-1 and TRBJ1-2; TRBD1 matches at 10 bases. This CDR3 spans 16 amino acids. Germline CDR1 is LGHDT and CDR2 is YNNKEL (reference sequence). V was clipped by 3 bases and J by 5 bases; unmatched bases: 9. The CDR3 spells CASSHSGTGEGYGYTF. The CDR3 coding sequence is TGTGCCAGCAGCCACTCCGGGACAGGGGAAGGATATGGCTACACCTTC.

The rearrangement joins TRBV9 to TRBJ1-1; D remains unclear. Trimming cost V 7 bases and J 1 base, with 11 bases left between them. CDR1 SGDLS and CDR2 YYNGEE come from the germline V gene. The CDR3 sequence is 13 residues long. CDR3 in amino acids: CASSRVSNTEAFF. The CDR3 DNA reads TGTGCCAGCTCGAGAGTCTCGAACACTGAAGCTTTCTTT.

This clonotype has a count of ten or more. The chain combines TRBV29-1 with TRBJ2-2; 7 bases match TRBD1. CDR1 and CDR2 (germline): SQVTM, ANQGSEA. The trim removed 5 bases at V and 4 bases at J, leaving 10 bases unmatched. The length of the CDR3 is 15 residues. CDR3 sequence (DNA): TGCAGCGTTCTACTTAGGACAGGACTCACCGGGGAGCTGTTTTTT. Protein product: CSVLLRTGLTGELFF.

This clonotype was recorded at least ten times. V and J are TRBV7-9 and TRBJ2-3; TRBD2 aligns across 9 bases. Trimming removed 4 bases from V and 5 bases from J; junction bases left unmatched: 7. This CDR3 spans 15 amino acids. Per the germline V gene, CDR1 is SEHNR and CDR2 is FQNEAQ (reference sequence). The CDR3 spells CASSSVAGAKDTQYF. CDR3 nucleotides: TGTGCCAGCAGCTCAGTAGCGGGAGCTAAAGATACGCAGTATTTT. The full variable domain, rest sourced from reference TRBV7-9 and TRBJ2-3, is DTGVSQNPRHKITKRGQNVTFRCDPISEHNRLYWYRQTLGQGPEFLTYFQNEAQLEKSRLLSDRFSAERPKGSFSTLEIQRTEQGDSAMYLCASSSVAGAKDTQYFGPGTRLTVL.